The 32 T cell receptor beta chains below all came from one sample that was sequenced in a study of blood T cell repertoires in COVID-19. Method: immunoSEQ multiplex PCR; TCRdb's copy keeps in-frame clones and lacks some. The data show tens of thousands of clones, around 89% seen once. Sequenced sample: peripheral blood. All receptors derive from a human donor in a cohort sampled during active COVID-19.

The chain uses TRBV27 and TRBJ1-1; TRBD1 agrees at 9 bases. V shed 6 bases and J 1 base; nucleotides not matched to a gene: 6. The V gene's germline CDR1 is MNHEY and CDR2 SMNVEV (reference sequence). The CDR3 covers 15 residues. CDR3 nucleotides: TGTGCCAGCAGGGAGGGGACAGGGAAGAACACTGAAGCTTTCTTT. Translation: CASREGTGKNTEAFF.

The chain recombines TRBV7-9 with TRBJ2-2; TRBD2 matches 10 bases. This CDR3 contains 16 residues. With 1 base clipped from V and 5 bases from J, the junction kept 4 bases outside the gene matches. Germline V gives CDR1 SEHNR, CDR2 FQNEAQ (reference sequence). This chain's CDR3 is CASSLGRTSGTGELFF. The CDR3 DNA is TGTGCCAGCAGCTTAGGACGGACTAGCGGAACCGGGGAGCTGTTTTTT.

The rearrangement links TRBV2 to TRBJ1-5, with 10 bases aligning to TRBD1. Germline loops: CDR1 SNHLY, CDR2 FYNNEI. This CDR3 spans 17 amino acids. Trimming removed 2 bases from V and 5 bases from J; junction bases left unmatched: 9. The CDR3 DNA sequence: TGTGCCAGCAGTGAAACTCTCCTTGGGACAGGGGATCAGCCCCAGCATTTT. Translating gives CASSETLLGTGDQPQHF.

J is TRBJ2-7 and V is TRBV4-1; possibly TRBD2 for D (6 bases). CDR3 length equals 13 residues. The ends were cut back, 5 bases at V and 0 bases at J, with 8 bases in the middle. Germline CDR1 MGHRA, CDR2 YSYEKL. In DNA, the CDR3 is TGCGCCAGCAGCTGGCGGGACTCCTACGAGCAGTACTTC. It yields the protein CASSWRDSYEQYF.

This chain links TRBV7-2 with TRBJ2-2; 7 bases align to TRBD2. Trimming removed 5 bases from V and 1 base from J; junction bases left unmatched: 7. Germline V gene sequence: CDR1 SGHTA, CDR2 FQGNSA. The CDR3 runs 16 residues. The CDR3 DNA sequence: TGTGCCAGCAGCCTATGGGGCGGGGGGAACACCGGGGAGCTGTTTTTT. This codes for CASSLWGGGNTGELFF. Full variable domain (outside the CDR3, taken from reference TRBV7-2 and TRBJ2-2): GAGVSQSPSNKVTEKGKDVELRCDPISGHTALYWYRQSLGQGLEFLIYFQGNSAPDKSGLPSDRFSAERTGGSVSTLTIQRTQQEDSAVYLCASSLWGGGNTGELFFGEGSRLTVL.

This clone was picked up a small number of times. This rearrangement joins TRBV5-1 to TRBJ2-5, with a possible D match to TRBD2 (6 bases). V lost 2 bases and J 4 bases, leaving 15 bases between the germline ends. This CDR3 spans 15 amino acids. CDR1 SGHRS and CDR2 YFSETQ come from the germline V gene. CDR3 coding DNA: TGCGCCAGCAGCTTCGGGGGATCTGGGGGAGAGACCCAGTACTTC. It yields the protein CASSFGGSGGETQYF.

The V and J genes are TRBV5-1 and TRBJ2-3; perhaps TRBD2 as D (6 bases). The CDR3 is 16 amino acids. Germline-derived CDR1 and CDR2 are SGHRS and YFSETQ. V lost 4 bases and J 0 bases, leaving 15 bases between the germline ends. DNA of the CDR3: TGCGCCAGCAGCCCCTATGGGGGGATAAGCACAGATACGCAGTATTTT. Translated, it gives CASSPYGGISTDTQYF.

The chain recombines TRBV19 with TRBJ2-3; 9 nucleotides agree with TRBD1. Germline V gives CDR1 LNHDA, CDR2 SQIVND (reference sequence). Trimming removed 5 bases from V and 5 bases from J; junction bases left unmatched: 2. CDR3 length: 13 amino acids. CDR3 sequence (DNA): TGTGCCAGTAGTGGACAGGGGCTAGATACGCAGTATTTT. Its protein is CASSGQGLDTQYF.

The rearrangement links TRBV19 to TRBJ2-2; TRBD1 agrees at 8 bases. Germline V gives CDR1 LNHDA, CDR2 SQIVND (reference sequence). The CDR3 is made up of 15 amino acids. The ends lost 9 bases at V and 5 bases at J; junction bases unmatched: 11. In DNA, the CDR3 is TGTGCCAGCACTATCGCAGGGGGCACGACCGGGGAGCTGTTTTTT. Residues: CASTIAGGTTGELFF.

The chain joins TRBV30 to TRBJ1-2; D call uncertain. The CDR3 has 12 residues. V was clipped by 2 bases and J by 5 bases, with 9 bases between them. Germline V CDR1 and CDR2: GTSNPN, SVGIG (reference sequence). Here the CDR3 reads CAWSTGEYGYTF. CDR3 DNA: TGTGCCTGGAGTACCGGGGAGTATGGCTACACCTTC.

V gene TRBV4-1 combines with J gene TRBJ2-2; TRBD2 matches at 7 bases. This CDR3 has 16 amino acids. Germline V gives CDR1 MGHRA, CDR2 YSYEKL. The junction had 10 bases not matched to a gene; V was cut back by 2 bases and J by 7 bases. The CDR3 nucleotides read TGCGCCAGCAGCCAACTGGGCGGGGGTAGTGGCGGGGAGCTGTTTTTT. It codes for CASSQLGGGSGGELFF.

The chain recombines TRBV2 with TRBJ1-6; 8 nucleotides match TRBD1. V lost 7 bases, J lost 9 bases, and 11 bases stayed unmatched. In germline, CDR1 is SNHLY, CDR2 FYNNEI. The CDR3 has 15 amino acids. As DNA, the CDR3 is TGTGCCAGCAATGAGTACAGCAGGGGGCTTTCACCCCTCCACTTT. Protein: CASNEYSRGLSPLHF.

This chain links TRBV3-1 (or the pseudogene TRBV3-2) with TRBJ2-1, with 7 bases that match TRBD1. The V and J ends lost 0 bases and 5 bases, in that order; junction bases with no gene match: 10. The germline V gene has CDR1 LGHDT and CDR2 YNNKEL (reference sequence). This CDR3 comprises 17 residues. The CDR3 DNA reads as TGTGCCAGCAGCCAAGATCTCAGGGGGAACGAACACAATGAGCAGTTCTTC. This codes for CASSQDLRGNEHNEQFF.

This chain uses TRBV5-1 with TRBJ2-1, with 8 bases aligning to TRBD2. This CDR3 comprises 15 residues. With V trimmed by 0 bases and J by 4 bases, 3 bases remained unmatched. Germline V CDR1 and CDR2: SGHRS, YFSETQ. CDR3 sequence (DNA): TGCGCCAGCAGCTTGGACGGGAGGGGTTACAATGAGCAGTTCTTC. Translation gives CASSLDGRGYNEQFF.

This clone was seen once. The chain combines TRBV2 with TRBJ2-4; TRBD2 matches at 14 bases. Germline loops: CDR1 SNHLY, CDR2 FYNNEI. V lost 4 bases to trimming and J lost 8 bases; unmatched junction nucleotides: 10. This CDR3 region has 17 residues. CDR3 DNA: TGTGCCAGCAGTGCCCTAAAGGGACTAGCGGGAGTAGACATTCAGTACTTC. Translating it yields CASSALKGLAGVDIQYF.

This chain links TRBV9 with TRBJ2-7; D may be TRBD1 (6 bases). CDR3 length: 15 residues. Germline-derived CDR1 and CDR2 are SGDLS and YYNGEE. Between the trimmed V and J ends, which lost 0 bases and 6 bases, there was a span of 16 bases. CDR3 region: CASSVAAGDIGEQYF. The CDR3 bases are TGTGCCAGCAGCGTAGCGGCAGGGGATATTGGCGAGCAGTACTTC.

The chain couples TRBV7-9 to TRBJ2-7, with 10 bases matching TRBD2. After removal of 0 bases from V and 2 bases from J, the junction contained 7 bases not matched to a gene. Germline V gives CDR1 SEHNR, CDR2 FQNEAQ (reference sequence). The CDR3 covers 17 residues. For the CDR3, the DNA is TGTGCCAGCAGCTTAGCTATGCTAGCGGGGGACACCTACGAGCAGTACTTC. Its translation is CASSLAMLAGDTYEQYF.

The genes are TRBV18 and TRBJ1-5, with a tentative D call TRBD1 (5 bases). Germline CDR1 reads KGHSH; CDR2 reads LQKENI. CDR3 length: 11 residues. V was shortened by 3 bases and J by 9 bases, with 6 bases between the two germline ends. The CDR3 DNA sequence: TGTGCCAGCTCACCGGGGGGGCCCCAGCATTTT. Protein product: CASSPGGPQHF.

The chain recombines TRBV28 with TRBJ2-3, with 7 bases lining up with TRBD2. J lost 4 bases, V lost 7 bases, and 8 bases had no gene match. Germline CDR1 MDHEN, CDR2 SYDVKM. This CDR3 contains 14 residues. The CDR3 sequence is CASTSGLVADTQYF. CDR3 bases: TGTGCCAGCACCTCAGGACTAGTTGCAGATACGCAGTATTTT.

CDR3 in amino acids: CASSDSGAGINSPLHF. The CDR3 nucleotides read TGTGCCAGCAGTGACTCTGGGGCAGGGATTAATTCACCCCTCCACTTT. V gene TRBV6-4 combines with J gene TRBJ1-6; D might be TRBD1 (5 bases). V was shortened by 0 bases and J by 6 bases, with 12 bases between the two germline ends. This CDR3 has 16 amino acids. Germline V lookup: CDR1 MRHNA, CDR2 SNTAGT.

The chain combines TRBV6-5 with TRBJ2-5; TRBD1 matches at 9 bases. With V trimmed by 6 bases and J by 5 bases, 4 bases remained unmatched. The CDR3 is made up of 13 amino acids. Germline V gene lookup returns CDR1 MNHEY and CDR2 SVGAGI. The CDR3 reads CASRQGAGETQYF. The CDR3 DNA reads TGTGCCAGCAGACAGGGGGCCGGGGAGACCCAGTACTTC.

The chain joins TRBV6-5 to TRBJ2-7; tentative D call: TRBD1 (6 bases). Trimming removed 6 bases at V and 2 bases at J, with 8 bases between. CDR3 length equals 12 residues. CDR1 is MNHEY, CDR2 SVGAGI, per germline. The CDR3 nucleotides read TGTGCCAGCAGGGGGACAACCTACGAGCAGTACTTC. The encoded protein is CASRGTTYEQYF.

The chain recombines TRBV23-1 with TRBJ1-2; TRBD1 aligns across 7 bases. TRBV23-1 is an ORF for which the function is uncertain. The junction had 5 bases not matched to a gene; V was cut back by 1 base and J by 0 bases. This CDR3 is 16 amino acids long. CDR3 DNA: TGCGCCAGCAGTCAATACGGGACAGCAGCTAACTATGGCTACACCTTC. This sequence encodes CASSQYGTAANYGYTF.

The V call is TRBV6-5, the J call TRBJ2-7, with 9 positions matching TRBD2. V was clipped by 2 bases and J by 4 bases; unmatched bases: 9. Germline loops: CDR1 MNHEY, CDR2 SVGAGI. The CDR3 is made up of 16 amino acids. The CDR3 loop reads CASSYEGLAGVYEQYF. CDR3 coding DNA: TGTGCCAGCAGTTACGAGGGTTTAGCGGGAGTTTACGAGCAGTACTTC.

This chain links TRBV5-1 with TRBJ2-7; 7 bases align to TRBD2. The CDR3 extends over 15 amino acids. J lost 6 bases, V lost 6 bases, and 15 bases had no gene match. Germline V lookup: CDR1 SGHRS, CDR2 YFSETQ. The CDR3 bases are TGCGCCAGCAACCCACTCGGGGAGGGTATCTCCGAGCAGTACTTC. It yields the protein CASNPLGEGISEQYF.

The CDR3 DNA reads as TGTGCCAGTAGAACGCCGGGACAGTCTCGTGGCTACACCTTC. Its protein is CASRTPGQSRGYTF. This chain uses TRBV19 with TRBJ1-2, with 7 bases identical to TRBD1. J gave up 7 bases and V 6 bases, and 11 bases lay outside the gene matches. The germline CDR1 and CDR2 sequences are LNHDA and SQIVND (reference sequence). This CDR3 is built from 14 residues.

The V call is TRBV19, the J call TRBJ1-5, with TRBD1 matching 9 bases. Unmatched junction bases numbered 15, after V lost 5 bases and J lost 7 bases. Germline CDR1 reads LNHDA; CDR2 reads SQIVND (reference sequence). The CDR3 totals 17 residues. The DNA of the CDR3 is TGTGCCAGTAGTGTACTTATTGGACAGGGGTTTGGGCAGCCCCAGCATTTT. Translating it yields CASSVLIGQGFGQPQHF.

This clone was found once. This chain connects TRBV11-3 to TRBJ2-2; 7 nucleotides match TRBD1. This CDR3 spans 17 amino acids. V lost 1 base to trimming and J lost 2 bases; unmatched junction nucleotides: 7. Germline values: CDR1 SGHNT, CDR2 YENEEA. CDR3 amino acids: CASSLVLGQPNTGELFF. In DNA, the CDR3 is TGTGCCAGCAGCTTAGTTTTGGGACAGCCTAACACCGGGGAGCTGTTTTTT.

The chain has TRBV5-1 and TRBJ2-3, with 7 bases matching TRBD2. The CDR3 is made up of 16 amino acids. V shed 5 bases and J 0 bases; nucleotides not matched to a gene: 9. In germline, CDR1 is SGHRS, CDR2 YFSETQ. CDR3 in DNA: TGCGCCAGCAGTCCCGAGGGACTACCTAGCACAGATACGCAGTATTTT. This codes for CASSPEGLPSTDTQYF.

This chain links TRBV19 with TRBJ2-7; no clear D. This CDR3 has 14 residues. Germline V lookup: CDR1 LNHDA, CDR2 SQIVND (reference sequence). Trimming left V 3 bases short and J 0 bases short, with 9 bases between. CDR3 DNA sequence: TGTGCCAGTAGTATCGCGCACCTCTCCTACGAGCAGTACTTC. Translation: CASSIAHLSYEQYF.

This clone was detected only once. One end of the junction varies from germline; a read error may be responsible. The gene calls are TRBV6-1 and TRBJ2-4; 11 bases map to TRBD1. From germline, CDR1 is MNHNS and CDR2 SASEGT. The CDR3 spans 15 residues. The CDR3 spells CASREGTGGTNIQYF. CDR3 bases: TGTGCCAGCAGGGAAGGGACAGGGGGAACAAACATTCAGTACTTC.

The V gene is TRBV7-9, the J gene TRBJ2-1, with 12 bases identical to TRBD2. J gave up 8 bases and V 1 base, and 6 bases lay outside the gene matches. The CDR3 has 16 residues. The germline V gene has CDR1 SEHNR and CDR2 FQNEAQ (reference sequence). The CDR3, as DNA: TGTGCCAGCAGCTTAGGGGGTCTAGCGGGAGGGGATGAGCAGTTCTTC. As protein: CASSLGGLAGGDEQFF.